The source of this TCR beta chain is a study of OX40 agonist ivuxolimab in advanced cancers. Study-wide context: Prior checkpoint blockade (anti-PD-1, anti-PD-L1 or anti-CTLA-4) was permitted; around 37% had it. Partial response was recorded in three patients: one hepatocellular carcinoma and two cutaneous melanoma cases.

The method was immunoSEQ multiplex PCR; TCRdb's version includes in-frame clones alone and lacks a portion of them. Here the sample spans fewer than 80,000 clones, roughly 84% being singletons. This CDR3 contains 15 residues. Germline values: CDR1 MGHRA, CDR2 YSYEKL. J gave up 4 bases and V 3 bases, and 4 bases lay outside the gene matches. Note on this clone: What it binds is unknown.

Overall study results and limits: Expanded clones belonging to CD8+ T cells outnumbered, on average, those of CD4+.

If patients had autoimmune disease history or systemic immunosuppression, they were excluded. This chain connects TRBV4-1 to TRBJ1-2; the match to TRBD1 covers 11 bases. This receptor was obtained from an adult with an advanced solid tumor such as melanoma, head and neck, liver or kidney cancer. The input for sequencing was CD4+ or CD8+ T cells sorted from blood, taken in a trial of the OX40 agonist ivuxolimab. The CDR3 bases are TGCGCCAGCAGCCATCCGGGACAGGGGGGCTATGGCTACACCTTC. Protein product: CASSHPGQGGYGYTF.